The 12 T cell receptor beta chains below come from one sample, sequenced in a study of blood T cells in healthy people across ages. The second PCR ran roughly 6 to 12 cycles with a sample-barcoded 5' primer and J-beta primers. TCRdb analysed the 5' RACE reads with MiXCR anew, one entry per CDR3 protein. The sample includes 650,000 to 950,000 distinct CDR3 sequences, under 45% seen only once; the top ten take roughly 19%. Source material: blood. The receptors shown here come from a man in his fifties or sixties in good health.

The chain has TRBV6-2 or TRBV6-3 and TRBJ2-7; a weak D match, TRBD1 (6 bases). The germline CDR1 and CDR2 sequences are MNHEY and SVGEGT. The CDR3 has 12 amino acids. Trimming pared 10 bases from V and 2 bases from J, leaving 12 bases between. CDR3 DNA sequence: TGTGCCACTGGAAGGGGGACCTACGAGCAGTACTTC. Amino acids: CATGRGTYEQYF.

The chain combines TRBV6-2 or TRBV6-3 with TRBJ2-1; D is uncertain. The CDR3 spans 15 residues. CDR1 and CDR2 from the germline V gene are MNHEY and SVGEGT. Trimming pared 6 bases from V and 0 bases from J, leaving 12 bases between. Written as DNA, the CDR3 is TGTGCCAGCAGGACCGTTCCACTCTCCTACAATGAGCAGTTCTTC. Its translation: CASRTVPLSYNEQFF.

Concerning this clonotype itself: This may stem from a read error, because a much larger clone lies one nucleotide away. The rearrangement joins TRBV29-1 to TRBJ2-5; possibly TRBD1 for D (6 bases). TRBJ2-7 matches the DNA end more closely, so the J call is doubtful. Germline V gene sequence: CDR1 SQVTM, CDR2 ANQGSEA. This CDR3 spans 12 amino acids. CDR3 sequence reads: CRVEIRGYEQYF. The DNA for the CDR3 is TGCCGCGTTGAAATCAGGGGCTACGAGCAGTACTTC.

This clonotype has a handful of counts. At one of its ends the junction is not consistent with the germline gene, which may arise from a read error. The chain combines TRBV12-3 or TRBV12-4 with TRBJ2-3; 8 bases line up with TRBD2. This CDR3 has 14 residues. CDR3 coding DNA: TGCGCCAGCAGCATAGCGGGGAGCACAGATACGCAGTATTTT. Its translation is CASSIAGSTDTQYF.

The chain couples TRBV11-2 to TRBJ2-1; TRBD1 might be the D (5 bases). Germline CDR1 and CDR2: SGHAT and FQNNGV. The CDR3 consists of 14 residues. The V end was cut by 8 bases, the J end by 2 bases, with 13 bases between. The CDR3 here is CASGVDSTYNEQFF. CDR3 DNA sequence: TGTGCCAGCGGGGTCGACAGTACCTACAATGAGCAGTTCTTC.

Remarks on this clonotype: Just one base apart from a much larger clone, this may be a read error. This sequence joins TRBV29-1 and TRBJ2-5; 7 nucleotides match TRBD2. The germline CDR1 and CDR2 sequences are SQVTM and ANQGSEA. Unmatched junction bases numbered 3, after V lost 4 bases and J lost 1 base. The CDR3 is 13 residues long. In nucleotides, the CDR3 is TGCAGCGTTGGGGGACTAAGCCAAGAGACCCAGTACTTC. Translating gives CSVGGLSQETQYF.

This clonotype was picked up a small number of times. The chain uses TRBV20-1 and TRBJ1-6, with D possibly matching TRBD1 (5 bases). The CDR3 totals 13 residues. Germline V gene data show CDR1 as DFQATT and CDR2 as SNEGSKA (reference sequence). Trimming pared 1 base from V and 4 bases from J, leaving 5 bases between. In DNA, the CDR3 is TGCAGTGCTAGAGCAGGGTATAATTCACCCCTCCACTTT. This encodes CSARAGYNSPLHF.

A few counts support this clonotype. The V gene is TRBV12-3 or TRBV12-4, the J gene TRBJ1-5; weak D call: TRBD1 (5 bases). This CDR3 has 15 residues. Between the trimmed V and J ends, which lost 2 bases and 0 bases, there was a span of 8 bases. The CDR3 spells CASSLRDGSNQPQHF. The CDR3 DNA reads TGTGCCAGCAGTTTAAGGGACGGTAGCAATCAGCCCCAGCATTTT.

This clonotype was found a few times. The genes are TRBV9 and TRBJ2-7, with TRBD2 matching 8 bases. V shed 4 bases and J 9 bases; nucleotides not matched to a gene: 12. This CDR3 comprises 14 residues. CDR1 is SGDLS and CDR2 is YYNGEE in the germline V gene. CDR3 amino acids: CASSPQTGLGVQYF. The CDR3 nucleotides are TGTGCCAGCAGCCCCCAGACGGGACTAGGGGTGCAGTACTTC.

This clonotype showed up just a few times. This chain connects TRBV20-1 to TRBJ2-7, with TRBD1 matching 7 bases. V trimming: 5 bases; J trimming: 0 bases; junction bases outside the gene matches: 7. Germline assignment: CDR1 DFQATT and CDR2 SNEGSKA (reference sequence). CDR3 size: 14 residues. The CDR3 DNA reads TGCAGTGCTCACCAGGGGGACAGCTCCTACGAGCAGTACTTC. Residues: CSAHQGDSSYEQYF.

J is TRBJ2-3 and V is TRBV10-3; 7 nucleotides line up with TRBD2. The trim removed 11 bases at V and 4 bases at J, leaving 12 bases unmatched. In germline, CDR1 is ENHRY, CDR2 SYGVKD. This CDR3 spans 14 amino acids. This CDR3 reads CAVKGSGDSDTQYF. Written as DNA, the CDR3 is TGTGCCGTAAAAGGGAGCGGGGACTCAGATACGCAGTATTTT.

The rearrangement joins TRBV20-1 to TRBJ1-5, with 9 positions matching TRBD1. CDR1 is DFQATT, CDR2 SNEGSKA, per germline (reference sequence). The length of the CDR3 is 16 residues. V shed 1 base, J shed 1 base, and the junction held 5 bases outside the gene matches. DNA for the CDR3: TGCAGTGCTAGAGTCGCAGGGACAGGGAGCAATCAGCCCCAGCATTTT. It translates to CSARVAGTGSNQPQHF.